This T cell receptor beta chain derives from a study of shared clonotypes between healthy human individuals. The CDR3 length is 14 residues. Germline CDR1 and CDR2: LNHDA and SQIVND (reference sequence). V lost 7 bases to trimming and J lost 4 bases; unmatched junction nucleotides: 9. Each sorted subset replicate got 200 ng genomic DNA, about 33,000 genomes. Repertoires were generated with immunoSEQ multiplex PCR, while TCRdb's copy carries only in-frame clones and drops some. This sample has about 380,000 clones; 96% occur once, and the top ten carry about 0.32%. This receptor was identified in a man aged 30-40 years in good health. Sample: memory CD8+ T cells sorted from blood. Subset defined: CD45RO+ cells pooled with CCR7-negative TemRA cells. The chain recombines TRBV19 with TRBJ1-2; 7 bases are a match to TRBD1. The CDR3 region is CASKPDGTAYGYTF. DNA of the CDR3: TGTGCCAGTAAACCGGACGGGACAGCCTATGGCTACACCTTC.